This T cell receptor beta chain came from a study of metastatic and nonmetastatic thyroid tumors. Study overall: Repertoire data that came from the blood and tumor or nodule tissue of malignant and benign thyroid patients were compared. The study's findings and limits: The reported finding was significantly higher TCR beta diversity in malignant thyroid tumors relative to benign nodules, in blood and tumor.

Under the authors' procedure: Clinicopathological groups of papillary thyroid cancer showed CDR3 differences that were used to build a distant-metastasis classifier. TCRdb re-processed the PCR reads through MiXCR. These V and J calls are TCRdb output, not the study's own analysis. The sample has approximately 84,000 clones; approximately 15% are singletons. CDR1 is SEHNR, CDR2 FQNEAQ, per germline (reference sequence). The V end was cut by 1 base, the J end by 7 bases, with 7 bases between. The length of the CDR3 is 13 residues. This clone was detected ten times or more. Its specificity is not known. All patients were untreated before thyroid surgery.

J is TRBJ1-4 and V is TRBV7-9; the D is unclear. The specimen sequenced was blood. This receptor was obtained from a female donor with papillary thyroid cancer or a benign thyroid nodule (not recorded which). Some clones in this sample may be carry-over from other donors' samples. The CDR3 DNA sequence: TGTGCCAGCAGCTTAGAAGGGTCTGAAAAACTGTTTTTT. Residues: CASSLEGSEKLFF.